Each of the 5 T cell receptor beta chains below was sequenced from the same sample in a study of beta chain features in type 1 diabetes. The study reverse transcribed the entire isolated RNA, so it sequenced expressed TCRB transcripts. Sequencing used immunoSEQ multiplex PCR; TCRdb keeps in-frame clones, though not all of them. The sample has under 400,000 clones; around 15% are singletons. Sequenced sample: central memory CD4+ T cells from blood. The receptor set was obtained from a man in his thirties or forties in good health.

V and J are TRBV5-1 and TRBJ2-6, with D perhaps TRBD1 (5 bases). The CDR3 runs to 18 residues. Per germline, CDR1 SGHRS and CDR2 YFSETQ. Trimming shortened V by 1 base and J by 2 bases, and 16 bases separated the two germline ends. Here the CDR3 reads CASSLRGGTGAGANVLTF. In DNA form, the CDR3 reads TGCGCCAGCAGCTTGAGGGGTGGCACTGGGGCTGGGGCCAACGTCCTGACTTTC.

A few counts support this clone. The V call is TRBV18, the J call TRBJ1-3; a possible D gene is TRBD1 (6 bases). The CDR3 is 16 residues long. V was clipped by 3 bases and J by 4 bases, with 16 bases between them. Germline-derived CDR1 and CDR2 are KGHSH and LQKENI. The CDR3 region has the DNA TGTGCCAGCTCACCGAGTCTGGGGGCGACAGGAAACACCATATATTTT. Translation gives CASSPSLGATGNTIYF.

The rearrangement joins TRBV5-6 to TRBJ2-1; no definite D call. Trimming took off 0 bases at V and 3 bases at J, with 7 bases between the two ends. Germline CDR1 SGHDT, CDR2 YYEEEE. This CDR3 contains 14 residues. The CDR3 sequence is CASSLVDGYNEQFF. CDR3 DNA: TGTGCCAGCAGCTTGGTGGACGGCTACAATGAGCAGTTCTTC. The whole variable domain, remainder taken from reference TRBV5-6 and TRBJ2-1, is DAGVTQSPTHLIKTRGQQVTLRCSPKSGHDTVSWYQQALGQGPQFIFQYYEEEERQRGNFPDRFSGHQFPNYSSELNVNALLLGDSALYLCASSLVDGYNEQFFGPGTRLTVL.

The rearrangement links TRBV7-9 to TRBJ2-7; 7 bases are shared with TRBD2. The length of the CDR3 is 15 residues. V gave up 4 bases and J gave up 5 bases; unmatched junction bases: 11. Germline lookup yields CDR1 SEHNR and CDR2 FQNEAQ (reference sequence). For the CDR3, the DNA is TGTGCCAGCAGCTCCAAGGGGAGGGAAAACGACGAGCAGTACTTC. It codes for CASSSKGRENDEQYF.

DNA for the CDR3: TGTGCCAGCAGCGTAGCGGGGGGGGGTATCACCACAGATACGCAGTATTTT. Protein sequence: CASSVAGGGITTDTQYF. The chain combines TRBV9 with TRBJ2-3; 8 bases line up with TRBD2. V shed 0 bases, J shed 2 bases, and the junction held 8 bases outside the gene matches. The germline V gene encodes CDR1 SGDLS and CDR2 YYNGEE. The CDR3 runs to 17 residues. The variable domain in full, completed from reference TRBV9 and TRBJ2-3, reads DSGVTQTPKHLITATGQRVTLRCSPRSGDLSVYWYQQSLDQGLQFLIQYYNGEERAKGNILERFSAQQFPDLHSELNLSSLELGDSALYFCASSVAGGGITTDTQYFGPGTRLTVL.